The clone carrying this T cell receptor beta chain appeared a single time. The antigen is unknown. V gave up 2 bases and J gave up 1 base; unmatched junction bases: 2. Germline values: CDR1 MNHNS, CDR2 SASEGT. The CDR3 sequence is 15 residues long. The data belong to a study of a mutant IDH1 vaccine in newly diagnosed glioma. Study in general: Sex among treated patients split about 60% male, roughly 40% female; mean age was roughly 40 years. V12 occurred at week 35 and V13 at week 47.

Stated time point: week 35, safety follow-up. All doses held 300 ug of mutant IDH1 20-mer peptide, with topical imiquimod. Patients carried new grade 3 or 4 IDH1-mutant astrocytomas lacking nuclear ATRX. Profiled with immunoSEQ multiplex PCR; TCRdb holds only in-frame clones, not every one. The data contain nearly 55,000 clones, under 90% of them singletons. The clonotype originates from a woman between 18 and 30 years old with glioma. The material was PBMCs, obtained from a glioma patient whose treatment included an IDH1 peptide vaccine. The chain carries TRBV6-1 and TRBJ2-3; 8 bases line up with TRBD2. Written as DNA, the CDR3 is TGTGCCAGCAGTGAAACGGGACTAGGCACAGATACGCAGTATTTT. Translating it yields CASSETGLGTDTQYF.